This T cell receptor beta chain was profiled in a study of cytomegalovirus exposure and HLA in healthy donors. PCR involved 60 Vbeta and 13 Jbeta primers. Method: immunoSEQ multiplex PCR; TCRdb's copy keeps in-frame clones and lacks some. The sample yields fewer than 150,000 clones, 15% to 19% seen once. The table lists this clone with a few counts. Germline V gene data show CDR1 as SEHNR and CDR2 as FQNEAQ (reference sequence). After removal of 5 bases from V and 6 bases from J, the junction contained 5 bases not matched to a gene. The CDR3 has 14 amino acids. The sequencing input was PBMCs. The genes are TRBV7-9 and TRBJ1-1, with 11 bases matching TRBD1. The receptor was derived from a woman aged 18-29 years in good health and CMV-seronegative. The CDR3 region is CASSTWTGGSEAFF. CDR3 sequence (DNA): TGTGCCAGCAGCACCTGGACAGGGGGCTCTGAAGCTTTCTTT.